This T cell receptor beta chain derives from a study of shared clonotypes between healthy human individuals. Clones were read by immunoSEQ multiplex PCR, and TCRdb kept only the in-frame ones, dropping some. In the table there are hundreds of thousands of clones, about 74% of which are singletons. About this clone: Its antigen is not known.

The germline gives CDR1 SGHRS, CDR2 YFSETQ. Unmatched junction bases numbered 10, after V lost 7 bases and J lost 9 bases. The CDR3 totals 14 residues. Subsets obtained from CD4+ cells comprised CD45RA+ naive and CD45RA-negative memory cells. Study findings and constraints: Among the subsets, naive ones generally showed larger estimated richness than memory ones. Large depth notwithstanding, sorted-subset sequencing proved incomplete by rarefaction. A limitation of the genetic and exposure-history diversity represented arose from few donors.

This receptor was taken from a woman aged 25 to 39 in good health. Sequencing used memory CD4+ T cells sorted from blood. The subset was: CD45RA-negative fraction. The rearrangement uses TRBV5-1 and TRBJ2-1; 10 bases are shared with TRBD2. CDR3: CASGKASGRVEQFF. CDR3 nucleotide sequence: TGCGCCAGCGGGAAGGCTAGCGGGAGAGTTGAGCAGTTCTTC.